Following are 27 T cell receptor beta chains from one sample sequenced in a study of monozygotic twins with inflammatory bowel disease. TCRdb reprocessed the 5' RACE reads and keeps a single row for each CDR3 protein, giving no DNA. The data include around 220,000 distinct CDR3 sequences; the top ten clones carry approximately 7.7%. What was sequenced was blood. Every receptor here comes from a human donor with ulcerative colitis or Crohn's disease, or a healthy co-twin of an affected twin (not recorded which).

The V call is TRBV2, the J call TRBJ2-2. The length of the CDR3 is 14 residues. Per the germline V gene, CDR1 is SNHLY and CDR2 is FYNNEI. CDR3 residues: CASMARGNTGELFF.

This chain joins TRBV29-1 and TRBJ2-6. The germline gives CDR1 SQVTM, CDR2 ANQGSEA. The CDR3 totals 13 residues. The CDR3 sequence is CSTLDSGANVLTF. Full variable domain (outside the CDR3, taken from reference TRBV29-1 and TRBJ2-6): SAVISQKPSRDICQRGTSLTIQCQVDSQVTMMFWYRQQPGQSLTLIATANQGSEATYESGFVIDKFPISRPNLTFSTLTVSNMSPEDSSIYLCSTLDSGANVLTFGAGSRLTVL.

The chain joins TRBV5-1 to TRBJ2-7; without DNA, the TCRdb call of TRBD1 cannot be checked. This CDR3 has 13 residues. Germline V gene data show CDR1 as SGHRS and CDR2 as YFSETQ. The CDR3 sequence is CASSFGHNYEQYF.

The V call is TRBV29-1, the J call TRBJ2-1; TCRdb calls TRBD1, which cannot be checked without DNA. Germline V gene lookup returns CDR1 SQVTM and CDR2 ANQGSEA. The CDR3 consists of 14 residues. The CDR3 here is CSVEDPRGYNEQFF.

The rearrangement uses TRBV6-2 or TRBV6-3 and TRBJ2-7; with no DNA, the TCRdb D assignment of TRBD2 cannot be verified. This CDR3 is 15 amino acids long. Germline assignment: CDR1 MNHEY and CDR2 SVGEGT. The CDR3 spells CASSFGPGDFYEQYF.

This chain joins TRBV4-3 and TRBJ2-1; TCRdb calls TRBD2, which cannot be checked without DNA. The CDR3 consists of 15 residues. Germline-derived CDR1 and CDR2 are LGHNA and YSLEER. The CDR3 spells CASSQDIGRNDEQFF.

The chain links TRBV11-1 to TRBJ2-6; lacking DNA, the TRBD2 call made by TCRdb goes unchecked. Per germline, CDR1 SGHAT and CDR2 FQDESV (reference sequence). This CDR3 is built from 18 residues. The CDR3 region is CASSSPWDGQAGANVLTF. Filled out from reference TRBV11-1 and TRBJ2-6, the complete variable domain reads EAEVAQSPRYKITEKSQAVAFWCDPISGHATLYWYRQILGQGPELLVQFQDESVVDDSQLPKDRFSAERLKGVDSTLKIQPAELGDSAMYLCASSSPWDGQAGANVLTFGAGSRLTVL.

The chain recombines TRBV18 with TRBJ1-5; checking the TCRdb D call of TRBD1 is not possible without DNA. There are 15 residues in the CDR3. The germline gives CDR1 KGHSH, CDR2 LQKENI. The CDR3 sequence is CASSQGTGPNQPQHF.

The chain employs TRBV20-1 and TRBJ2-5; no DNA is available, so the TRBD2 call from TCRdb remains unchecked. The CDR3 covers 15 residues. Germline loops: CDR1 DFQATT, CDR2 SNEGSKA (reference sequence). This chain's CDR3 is CSARVVGAGGGGQYF.

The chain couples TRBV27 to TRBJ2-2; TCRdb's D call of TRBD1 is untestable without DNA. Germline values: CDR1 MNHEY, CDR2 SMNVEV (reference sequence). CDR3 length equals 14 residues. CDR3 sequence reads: CASRPGWSGGELFF.

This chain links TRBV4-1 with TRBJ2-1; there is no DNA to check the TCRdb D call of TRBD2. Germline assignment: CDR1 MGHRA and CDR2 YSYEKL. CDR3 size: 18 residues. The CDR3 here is CASSQDVAGGTSYNEQFF.

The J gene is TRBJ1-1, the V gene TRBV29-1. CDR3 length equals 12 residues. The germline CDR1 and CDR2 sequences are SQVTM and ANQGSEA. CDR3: CSVDGVGTEAFF. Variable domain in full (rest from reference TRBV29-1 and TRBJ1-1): SAVISQKPSRDICQRGTSLTIQCQVDSQVTMMFWYRQQPGQSLTLIATANQGSEATYESGFVIDKFPISRPNLTFSTLTVSNMSPEDSSIYLCSVDGVGTEAFFGQGTRLTVV.

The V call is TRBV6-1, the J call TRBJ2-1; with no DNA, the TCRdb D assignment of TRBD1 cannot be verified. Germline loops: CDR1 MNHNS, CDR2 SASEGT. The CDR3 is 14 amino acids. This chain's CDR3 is CASRSAGSTNEQFF.

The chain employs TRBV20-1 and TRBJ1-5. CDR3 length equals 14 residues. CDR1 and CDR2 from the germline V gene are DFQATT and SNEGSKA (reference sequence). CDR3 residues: CSARGSRYNQPQHF.

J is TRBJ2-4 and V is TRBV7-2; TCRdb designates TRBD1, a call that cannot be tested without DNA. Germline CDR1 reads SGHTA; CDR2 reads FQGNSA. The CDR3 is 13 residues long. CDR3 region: CASSSRGKNIQYF.

The CDR3 reads CASSLAGPSKLHEQFF. The V and J genes are TRBV7-6 and TRBJ2-1; TCRdb outputs TRBD2, but without DNA this stays unchecked. Germline lookup yields CDR1 SGHVS and CDR2 FNYEAQ. The CDR3 length is 16 residues.

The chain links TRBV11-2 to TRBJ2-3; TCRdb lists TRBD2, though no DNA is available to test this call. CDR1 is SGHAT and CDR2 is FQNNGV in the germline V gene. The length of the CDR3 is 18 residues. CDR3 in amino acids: CASSLLSGGGASTDTQYF.

This CDR3 reads CASTRTGEGNQPQHF. This chain connects TRBV12-3 or TRBV12-4 to TRBJ1-5; TCRdb names TRBD1, which stays unverified in the absence of DNA. This CDR3 comprises 15 residues.

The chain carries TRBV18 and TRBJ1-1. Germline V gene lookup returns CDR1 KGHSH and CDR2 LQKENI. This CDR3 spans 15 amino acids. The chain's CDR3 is CASSPGVTIATEAFF.

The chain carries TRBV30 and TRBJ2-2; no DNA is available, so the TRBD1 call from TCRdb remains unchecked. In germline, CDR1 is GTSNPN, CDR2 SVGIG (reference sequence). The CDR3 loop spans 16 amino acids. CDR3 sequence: CAWSGTPNSNTGELFF.

The CDR3 loop reads CASSPSRGFTEAFF. The chain couples TRBV4-3 to TRBJ1-1; TCRdb calls TRBD1, which cannot be checked without DNA. The CDR3 is 14 amino acids. The germline V gene has CDR1 LGHNA and CDR2 YSLEER.

This CDR3 is CSAPGTGKTYEQYF. The chain uses TRBV20-1 and TRBJ2-7; TCRdb picks TRBD1, but there is no DNA to check that call. Germline CDR1 is DFQATT and CDR2 is SNEGSKA (reference sequence). The CDR3 is 14 amino acids.

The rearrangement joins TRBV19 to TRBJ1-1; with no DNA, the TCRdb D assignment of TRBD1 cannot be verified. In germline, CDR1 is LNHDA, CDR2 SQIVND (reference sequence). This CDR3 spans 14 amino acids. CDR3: CASSTGQSNTEAFF.

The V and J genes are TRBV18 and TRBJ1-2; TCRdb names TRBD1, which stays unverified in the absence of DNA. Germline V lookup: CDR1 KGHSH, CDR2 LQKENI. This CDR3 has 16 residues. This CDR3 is CASSPPGSEGENGYTF.

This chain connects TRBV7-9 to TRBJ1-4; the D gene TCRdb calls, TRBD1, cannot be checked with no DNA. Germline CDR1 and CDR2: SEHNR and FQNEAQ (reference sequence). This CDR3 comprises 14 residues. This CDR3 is CASSGQALNEKLFF.

The CDR3: CSAGTGHYNYGYTF. V usage is TRBV20-1 and J usage is TRBJ1-2; TCRdb returns TRBD1, unconfirmable since there is no DNA. Germline values: CDR1 DFQATT, CDR2 SNEGSKA (reference sequence). This CDR3 contains 14 residues.

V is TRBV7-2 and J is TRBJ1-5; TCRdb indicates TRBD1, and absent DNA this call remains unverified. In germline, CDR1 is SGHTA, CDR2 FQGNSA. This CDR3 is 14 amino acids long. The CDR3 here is CASRPTGSGQPQHF.